This entry is about one T cell receptor (beta chain). The antigen is undetermined. One end of the junction fails to match germline, which may point to a read error. This entry comes from a study of tumor-infiltrating lymphocytes in primary liver carcinoma. Study-wide results and caveats: The study found a significantly higher top-250-clone fraction in tumors than in blood (p = 0.039).

Taking about 20-31 mg of unsorted bulk tissue, the authors co-extracted RNA and DNA. The investigators made TCR beta cDNA from approximately 0.5 ug total RNA, using a constant-region primer. Each TCR beta library was derived from three nested multiplex PCR rounds that employed slightly modified ARM-PCR. Both of the initial two PCR rounds ran for nine to eleven cycles and employed TRBV1-TRBV30 forward primers alongside a C-beta reverse primer. MiXCR, applied by TCRdb to the multiplex PCR reads, yields one record per CDR3 protein. The profile shows around 60,000 distinct CDR3 sequences, about 71% of them singletons. This CDR3 spans 15 amino acids. Per the germline V gene, CDR1 is GTSNPN and CDR2 is SVGIG (reference sequence).

Source material: liver tumor tissue from sampling region 4. This sample's subset: tumor region T4, right-lateral pole. J is TRBJ1-2 and V is TRBV30; no reliable D call. The origin of this receptor is a man aged 35 to 55 with primary liver carcinoma and hepatitis B virus infection. DNA for the CDR3: TGTACCTGGAGACCGGGCCTCAACCCTAACTATGGCTACACCTTT. Its protein product is CTWRPGLNPNYGYTF. The full variable domain, completed using reference TRBV30 and TRBJ1-2, is SQTIHQWPATLVQPVGSPLSLECTVEGTSNPNLYWYRQAAGRGLQLLFYSVGIGQISSEVPQNLSASRPQDRQFILSSKKLLLSDSGFYLCTWRPGLNPNYGYTFGSGTRLTVV.